The 26 T cell receptor beta chains below come from one sample, sequenced in a study of regulatory T cells in long-lasting Graves disease. Combining iRepertoire HTBI primers with Arm-PCR of CDR3 regions, the authors built TCR beta libraries. A single record per CDR3 protein comes from TCRdb applying MiXCR to the multiplex PCR reads. Among 650,000 to 700,000 distinct CDR3 sequences, around 30% were seen once, and the ten largest hold about 42%. The time point here: persistent/refractory GD, antithyroid drugs over 5 years with positive TRAb. The authors made the TCR library using RNA they extracted from PBMCs. The material was peripheral blood mononuclear cells (PBMCs), obtained when the disease was refractory, from a patient treated with antithyroid drugs. The receptor source for this set is a female donor with Graves disease.

J is TRBJ2-5 and V is TRBV13; the match to TRBD1 covers 9 bases. V was pared by 6 bases and J by 5 bases, with 7 bases of the junction left unmatched. This CDR3 comprises 14 residues. Per the germline V gene, CDR1 is PRHDT and CDR2 is FYEKMQ (reference sequence). The CDR3 sequence is CASSETGGWETQYF. The CDR3 DNA follows: TGTGCCAGCAGTGAAACAGGGGGCTGGGAGACCCAGTACTTC.

V gene TRBV20-1 combines with J gene TRBJ2-4, with D possibly being TRBD2 (5 bases). The germline V gene has CDR1 DFQATT and CDR2 SNEGSKA (reference sequence). The CDR3 loop spans 14 amino acids. DNA for the CDR3: TGCAGCGCCTTGGGAGCGACAGCCAAAAACATTCAGTACTTC. As protein: CSALGATAKNIQYF.

This chain links TRBV10-3 with TRBJ1-1, with D unresolved. The CDR3 covers 13 residues. The ends were cut back, 4 bases at V and 1 base at J, with 7 bases in the middle. Germline assignment: CDR1 ENHRY and CDR2 SYGVKD. For the CDR3, the DNA is TGTGCCATCAGTGTGAAGGGGAACACTGAAGCTTTCTTT. Amino acid sequence: CAISVKGNTEAFF.

Only a few counts were recorded for this clonotype. CDR3 sequence reads: CAWSRGTFYEQYF. CDR3 nucleotide sequence: TGTGCCTGGAGCAGGGGGACCTTCTACGAGCAGTACTTC. V is TRBV30 and J is TRBJ2-7, with 7 bases aligning to TRBD1. The CDR3 extends over 13 amino acids. V was pared by 3 bases and J by 3 bases, with 5 bases of the junction left unmatched. Germline assignment: CDR1 GTSNPN and CDR2 SVGIG (reference sequence).

This chain joins TRBV20-1 and TRBJ2-7; the D is unclear. Germline-derived CDR1 and CDR2 are DFQATT and SNEGSKA (reference sequence). V dropped 1 base and J dropped 0 bases, with 7 bases sitting between them. The CDR3 extends over 13 amino acids. The CDR3 is CSARGRFSYEQYF. The CDR3 DNA sequence: TGCAGTGCTAGAGGACGGTTCTCCTACGAGCAGTACTTC.

V and J are TRBV6-1 and TRBJ1-5, with no clear D. The CDR3 is 14 amino acids. Germline values: CDR1 MNHNS, CDR2 SASEGT. V was trimmed by 6 bases and J by 4 bases, leaving 13 bases between them. The CDR3 bases are TGTGCCAGCAGCCCCAATGGGAGAAATCAGCCCCAGCATTTT. Amino acids: CASSPNGRNQPQHF.

This clonotype was counted at least ten times. This rearrangement joins TRBV2 to TRBJ1-6; D is ambiguous. The V end lost 7 bases, the J end lost 10 bases, and 14 bases lay between the germline ends. From germline, CDR1 is SNHLY and CDR2 FYNNEI. This CDR3 is built from 13 residues. DNA of the CDR3: TGTGCCAGCAATCGGGAGACGGACTCACCCCTCCACTTT. Its protein is CASNRETDSPLHF.

The chain combines TRBV6-1 with TRBJ2-1; TRBD2 matches 12 bases. This CDR3 has 15 amino acids. The ends lost 5 bases at V and 7 bases at J; junction bases unmatched: 6. Germline V gene data show CDR1 as MNHNS and CDR2 as SASEGT. The CDR3 region has the DNA TGTGCCAGCAGTTTCCGACTAGCGGGAGAGAATGAGCAGTTCTTC. Translating gives CASSFRLAGENEQFF.

This chain uses TRBV28 with TRBJ2-5; D is unresolved. V lost 7 bases and J lost 1, with 10 bases in between. The germline V gene has CDR1 MDHEN and CDR2 SYDVKM. The CDR3 is made up of 13 amino acids. The CDR3 loop is CASNPPPQETQYF. In DNA, the CDR3 is TGTGCCAGCAACCCCCCTCCCCAAGAGACCCAGTACTTC.

In DNA form, the CDR3 reads TGTGCCAGCAGCTATATTTTAGCGGGAGGGAGATACGAGCAGTACTTC. Translation gives CASSYILAGGRYEQYF. This sequence joins TRBV5-4 and TRBJ2-7; TRBD2 matches 11 bases. V trimming: 3 bases; J trimming: 4 bases; junction bases outside the gene matches: 9. There are 16 residues in the CDR3. CDR1 and CDR2 (germline): SGHNT, YYREEE (reference sequence).

This clonotype was seen a handful of times. The chain is built from TRBV29-1 and TRBJ2-5; 8 nucleotides match TRBD1. Trimming removed 6 bases from V and 4 bases from J; junction bases left unmatched: 13. The CDR3 length is 15 residues. Germline loops: CDR1 SQVTM, CDR2 ANQGSEA. In DNA form, the CDR3 reads TGCAGCGTCGGACAGGGATGGAGGGTTCGAGAGACCCAGTACTTC. As protein: CSVGQGWRVRETQYF. The variable domain in full, with the rest retrieved from reference TRBV29-1 and TRBJ2-5, is SAVISQKPSRDICQRGTSLTIQCQVDSQVTMMFWYRQQPGQSLTLIATANQGSEATYESGFVIDKFPISRPNLTFSTLTVSNMSPEDSSIYLCSVGQGWRVRETQYFGPGTRLLVL.

The rearrangement links TRBV30 to TRBJ2-2; D is uncertain. The V end was cut by 0 bases, the J end by 6 bases, with 8 bases between. The germline V gene has CDR1 GTSNPN and CDR2 SVGIG (reference sequence). This CDR3 region has 13 residues. CDR3 DNA sequence: TGTGCCTGGAGTGTACAAAGGCCCGGGGAGCTGTTTTTT. It specifies CAWSVQRPGELFF.

The V gene is TRBV6-5, the J gene TRBJ1-5; the D gene is possibly TRBD1 (5 bases). From germline, CDR1 is MNHEY and CDR2 SVGAGI. The CDR3 sequence is 13 residues long. Trimming shortened V by 2 bases and J by 7 bases, and 9 bases separated the two germline ends. The CDR3 spells CASSYGQGQPQHF. The CDR3 coding sequence is TGTGCCAGCAGTTACGGGCAGGGACAGCCCCAGCATTTT.

J is TRBJ2-6 and V is TRBV18; D is unresolved. There are 14 residues in the CDR3. Germline loops: CDR1 KGHSH, CDR2 LQKENI. Trimming took off 3 bases at V and 2 bases at J, with 5 bases between the two ends. CDR3 nucleotides: TGTGCCAGCTCACCCTCGGCTGGGGCCAACGTCCTGACTTTC. Translating gives CASSPSAGANVLTF.

This clonotype came up many times. V is TRBV20-1 and J is TRBJ2-5; D is possibly TRBD2 (6 bases). Germline V gene data show CDR1 as DFQATT and CDR2 as SNEGSKA (reference sequence). This CDR3 region has 14 residues. Trimming took off 1 base at V and 3 bases at J, with 12 bases between the two ends. This chain's CDR3 is CSARVGGLEETQYF. CDR3 in DNA: TGCAGTGCTAGAGTGGGAGGACTCGAAGAGACCCAGTACTTC.

The table lists this clonotype with many counts. The V and J genes are TRBV6-5 and TRBJ2-3; TRBD2 matches 9 bases. This CDR3 has 15 amino acids. The V and J ends lost 2 bases and 2 bases, in that order; junction bases with no gene match: 2. Germline lookup yields CDR1 MNHEY and CDR2 SVGAGI. The CDR3 DNA is TGTGCCAGCAGTTACGCTAGCGGGAACACAGATACGCAGTATTTT. Its protein product is CASSYASGNTDTQYF.

This clonotype showed up just a few times. This sequence joins TRBV14 and TRBJ2-6; possible D gene TRBD1, 6 bases. CDR1 is SGHDN and CDR2 is FVKESK in the germline V gene. Trimming pared 2 bases from V and 0 bases from J, leaving 8 bases between. The CDR3 contains 16 residues. The chain's CDR3 is CASSQRTVSGANVLTF. CDR3 sequence (DNA): TGTGCCAGCAGCCAAAGGACAGTCTCTGGGGCCAACGTCCTGACTTTC.

Only a few counts were recorded for this clonotype. The rearrangement joins TRBV28 to TRBJ1-5; D not certain. Per the germline V gene, CDR1 is MDHEN and CDR2 is SYDVKM. Trimming stripped 1 base from V and 0 bases from J, with 13 bases between. This CDR3 contains 17 residues. The CDR3 DNA reads as TGTGCCAGCAGTTTATACCCGTCGGACTATAGCAATCAGCCCCAGCATTTT. Its translation: CASSLYPSDYSNQPQHF.

In this sample, this clonotype turned up a few times. The V and J genes are TRBV30 and TRBJ2-5; a possible D gene is TRBD1 (6 bases). V lost 3 bases and J 2 bases, leaving 10 bases between the germline ends. CDR3 size: 13 residues. From germline, CDR1 is GTSNPN and CDR2 SVGIG (reference sequence). This chain's CDR3 is CAWSRGRQETQYF. CDR3 coding DNA: TGTGCCTGGAGCAGGGGCAGACAAGAGACCCAGTACTTC.

This clonotype showed up just a few times. This chain uses TRBV6-5 with TRBJ2-7, with 11 bases identical to TRBD2. With V trimmed by 4 bases and J by 2 bases, 10 bases remained unmatched. Germline-derived CDR1 and CDR2 are MNHEY and SVGAGI. The CDR3 consists of 17 residues. The CDR3 here is CASSSGWTSGLAYEQYF. The CDR3 DNA sequence: TGTGCCAGCAGTTCAGGTTGGACTAGCGGGTTAGCCTACGAGCAGTACTTC.

The rearrangement uses TRBV29-1 and TRBJ2-7; 12 nucleotides line up with TRBD2. Germline V gene sequence: CDR1 SQVTM, CDR2 ANQGSEA. The CDR3 runs to 14 residues. V was pared by 2 bases and J by 6 bases, with 5 bases of the junction left unmatched. The CDR3 coding sequence is TGCAGCGTTGAACTAGCGGGAGGGCCGAGCGAGCAGTACTTC. Translating it yields CSVELAGGPSEQYF.

The chain uses TRBV29-1 and TRBJ1-1, with D unclear. V gave up 5 bases and J gave up 0 bases, with 10 bases separating them. The CDR3 covers 13 residues. CDR1 is SQVTM, CDR2 ANQGSEA, per germline. CDR3 sequence reads: CSVFNSLNTEAFF. The CDR3 coding sequence is TGCAGCGTTTTTAACAGCTTGAACACTGAAGCTTTCTTT.

This chain's CDR3 is CASSESGQGSYEQYF. CDR3 nucleotides: TGTGCCAGCAGTGAATCCGGACAGGGTTCGTACGAGCAGTACTTC. The V gene is TRBV6-1, the J gene TRBJ2-7; 8 positions match TRBD1. The CDR3 loop spans 15 amino acids. Germline V gives CDR1 MNHNS, CDR2 SASEGT. V gave up 2 bases and J gave up 4 bases; unmatched junction bases: 7.

The CDR3 nucleotides are TGCAGTGCCATCAGGGGCCACACCGGGGAGCTGTTTTTT. This codes for CSAIRGHTGELFF. The chain carries TRBV20-1 and TRBJ2-2, with D possibly matching TRBD1 (6 bases). The CDR3 runs 13 residues. The germline V and J ends were trimmed by 6 bases and 3 bases, with 11 bases remaining between them. Germline assignment: CDR1 DFQATT and CDR2 SNEGSKA (reference sequence).

A note on this clonotype: A read error may be the cause here, since a much bigger clone is one base away. The gene calls are TRBV6-1 and TRBJ1-2; 9 bases agree with TRBD1. This CDR3 spans 14 amino acids. V dropped 6 bases and J dropped 3; count of bases not matched to a gene: 5. The germline gives CDR1 MNHNS, CDR2 SASEGT. The DNA for the CDR3 is TGTGCCAGCAGGGAAACAGGGGGCGACTATGGCTACACCTTC. This encodes CASRETGGDYGYTF.

This clonotype was seen at least ten times. The rearrangement uses TRBV12-3 or TRBV12-4 and TRBJ1-1; D gene ambiguous. The CDR3 has 14 residues. Trimming took 5 bases from V and 6 from J, leaving 16 bases between them. The CDR3 loop is CASSPPPFGAEAFF. The CDR3 nucleotides read TGTGCCAGCAGTCCCCCACCCTTCGGGGCTGAAGCTTTCTTT.